One and the same sample provided the 24 T cell receptor beta chains below, sequenced in a study of neurological immune-mediated disorders. Time point described: longitudinal time-point 2. MiXCR, run by TCRdb on the 5' RACE reads, gives a single entry per CDR3 protein. In the table there are more than 30,000 distinct CDR3 sequences, about 13% of which are singletons. Sample: PBMCs. The receptors were sampled from a woman aged 40-49 years in good health.

This clonotype was observed a handful of times. This chain joins TRBV15 and TRBJ1-1, with a tentative D call TRBD1 (5 bases). The CDR3 has 15 residues. Deletions cut 0 bases from V and 3 bases from J, with 11 bases between. CDR1 is LNHNV, CDR2 YYDKDF, per germline (reference sequence). The CDR3 sequence: CATSRDPGAYTEAFF. CDR3 nucleotide sequence: TGTGCCACCAGCAGAGATCCCGGGGCTTACACTGAAGCTTTCTTT.

This clonotype was detected many times. V is TRBV20-1 and J is TRBJ1-2; weak D call: TRBD1 (5 bases). Germline V lookup: CDR1 DFQATT, CDR2 SNEGSKA (reference sequence). The CDR3 is made up of 12 amino acids. Trimming stripped 1 base from V and 7 bases from J, with 10 bases between. DNA for the CDR3: TGCAGTGCTAGAGGACCCACAGGTGGCTACACCTTC. Its translation is CSARGPTGGYTF.

The chain uses TRBV18 and TRBJ2-1; D remains unclear. Germline CDR1 is KGHSH and CDR2 is LQKENI. Trimming took 3 bases from V and 5 from J, leaving 14 bases between them. There are 15 residues in the CDR3. The CDR3 sequence: CASSPTTIRHNEQFF. CDR3 coding DNA: TGTGCCAGCTCACCGACGACAATACGACACAATGAGCAGTTCTTC.

The sample holds many counts of this clonotype. This chain connects TRBV4-2 to TRBJ2-5; either TRBD1 or TRBD2 may fit D (5 bases each). CDR3 length: 16 residues. Trimming removed 0 bases at V and 3 bases at J, with 14 bases between. Germline V gives CDR1 LGHNA, CDR2 YNFKEQ. The DNA of the CDR3 is TGTGCCAGCAGCCAAGATTTCAGGGAGACAGAAGAGACCCAGTACTTC. Translated, it gives CASSQDFRETEETQYF.

The chain couples TRBV9 to TRBJ1-1; D is unresolved. The CDR3 spans 17 residues. V lost 1 base to trimming and J lost 4 bases, with 20 bases between them. CDR1 SGDLS and CDR2 YYNGEE come from the germline V gene. The CDR3 spells CASSVLTDGVGVTEAFF. CDR3 in DNA: TGTGCCAGCAGCGTACTCACGGACGGAGTGGGCGTCACTGAAGCTTTCTTT.

This clonotype has at least ten counts. The chain has TRBV2 and TRBJ2-2; 9 bases are shared with TRBD1. This CDR3 has 14 amino acids. CDR1 is SNHLY, CDR2 FYNNEI, per germline. V trimming: 6 bases; J trimming: 1 base; junction bases outside the gene matches: 0. The CDR3 spells CASRGQGNTGELFF. The CDR3 DNA reads as TGTGCCAGCAGGGGACAGGGGAACACCGGGGAGCTGTTTTTT.

In this sample, this clonotype turned up many times. This chain connects TRBV6-5 to TRBJ2-1; 7 nucleotides align to TRBD1. Per the germline V gene, CDR1 is MNHEY and CDR2 is SVGAGI. The CDR3 extends over 17 amino acids. Trimming took 0 bases from V and 3 from J; bases not matched to a gene: 8. The CDR3 is CASSYSIRQGFYNEQFF. The CDR3 DNA is TGTGCCAGCAGTTACTCGATAAGACAGGGATTCTACAATGAGCAGTTCTTC.

This clonotype occurred many times. This chain connects TRBV20-1 to TRBJ2-1, with D perhaps TRBD2 (5 bases). V was trimmed by 1 base and J by 9 bases, leaving 19 bases between them. CDR3 length: 15 residues. Germline CDR1 and CDR2: DFQATT and SNEGSKA (reference sequence). DNA of the CDR3: TGCAGTGCTAGAGTTGGCCTAGCTGATAATGGTGAGCAGTTCTTC. Residues: CSARVGLADNGEQFF.

For this clonotype: This could be a read error, since a much larger clone is one nucleotide away. In nucleotides, the CDR3 is TGCGCCAACAGCCCAACCCTAGCGGGGGAGCAGTTCTTC. This sequence encodes CANSPTLAGEQFF. The rearrangement uses TRBV4-3 and TRBJ2-1; 9 bases match TRBD2. Germline CDR1 LGHNA, CDR2 YSLEER. The CDR3 extends over 13 amino acids.

This clonotype was observed many times. J is TRBJ2-1 and V is TRBV20-1; no clear D. The CDR3 consists of 14 residues. V was shortened by 6 bases and J by 0 bases, with 12 bases between the two germline ends. Germline lookup yields CDR1 DFQATT and CDR2 SNEGSKA (reference sequence). CDR3 sequence (DNA): TGCAGTGCCCAACGGACCGTCTCCTACAATGAGCAGTTCTTC. Translated, it gives CSAQRTVSYNEQFF.

In its sample, this clonotype was seen many times. This rearrangement joins TRBV4-2 to TRBJ2-1; 7 bases are a match to TRBD2. Germline V gene lookup returns CDR1 LGHNA and CDR2 YNFKEQ. The V segment lost 2 bases and the J segment 1 base; nucleotides outside the gene matches: 17. CDR3 size: 20 residues. CDR3 loop: CASSQPSGAGVPRSYNEQFF. CDR3 bases: TGTGCCAGCAGCCAACCCTCCGGGGCGGGGGTGCCTCGGTCCTACAATGAGCAGTTCTTC.

This clonotype was detected many times. The V and J genes are TRBV5-1 and TRBJ1-1, with D maybe TRBD1 (6 bases). This CDR3 contains 15 residues. CDR1 SGHRS and CDR2 YFSETQ come from the germline V gene. The V and J ends lost 0 bases and 3 bases respectively, with 12 bases between them. CDR3 sequence reads: CASSLVGGRYTEAFF. DNA for the CDR3: TGCGCCAGCAGCTTGGTAGGGGGTCGGTACACTGAAGCTTTCTTT.

This clonotype appeared many times. This chain links TRBV6-6 with TRBJ2-4, with TRBD1 as a possible D gene (6 bases). Trimming left V 7 bases short and J 8 bases short, with 21 bases between. The CDR3 covers 15 residues. Germline CDR1 reads MNHNY; CDR2 reads SVGAGI (reference sequence). CDR3 amino acids: CASTSQQGVNYIQYF. CDR3 DNA sequence: TGTGCCAGCACTTCACAACAGGGAGTCAACTACATTCAGTACTTC.

This sequence joins TRBV5-1 and TRBJ2-2; the match to TRBD1 covers 10 bases. Looked up from germline, CDR1 is SGHRS and CDR2 is YFSETQ. This CDR3 spans 15 amino acids. The V gene end was trimmed by 4 bases and the J gene end by 5 bases; junction bases not matched to a gene: 5. This CDR3 reads CASSTGQGGTGELFF. CDR3 DNA sequence: TGCGCCAGCAGCACCGGACAGGGGGGGACCGGGGAGCTGTTTTTT.

There are many counts of this clonotype. The chain recombines TRBV7-2 with TRBJ2-4; no clear D. This CDR3 is built from 15 residues. CDR1 is SGHTA and CDR2 is FQGNSA in the germline V gene. V shed 1 base and J shed 2 bases, with 9 bases lying between them. The chain's CDR3 is CASSLEAASKNIQYF. In nucleotides, the CDR3 is TGTGCCAGCAGCTTAGAGGCAGCTTCCAAAAACATTCAGTACTTC.

This clonotype has ten or more counts. The V and J genes are TRBV6-2 or TRBV6-3 and TRBJ2-1; 11 bases are shared with TRBD2. The CDR3 length is 17 residues. Per germline, CDR1 MNHEY and CDR2 SVGEGT. The trim removed 5 bases at V and 8 bases at J, leaving 14 bases unmatched. The DNA for the CDR3 is TGTGCCAGCAGTGGGGGACTAGCGGTATCTCTTTTCCATGAGCAGTTCTTC. It encodes CASSGGLAVSLFHEQFF.

This clonotype was picked up a small number of times. The genes are TRBV7-3 and TRBJ2-2, with 10 bases aligning to TRBD1. Germline V gene lookup returns CDR1 SGHTA and CDR2 FQGTGA. V was pared by 5 bases and J by 7 bases, with 7 bases of the junction left unmatched. This CDR3 comprises 15 residues. The CDR3 reads CASSPRTGGIGELFF. DNA of the CDR3: TGTGCCAGCAGCCCCCGGACAGGGGGGATCGGGGAGCTGTTTTTT.

This clonotype was detected many times. V gene TRBV20-1 combines with J gene TRBJ1-4, with unresolved D. Per germline, CDR1 DFQATT and CDR2 SNEGSKA (reference sequence). The V end lost 5 bases, the J end lost 6 bases, and 16 bases lay between the germline ends. The CDR3 has 14 amino acids. The CDR3 bases are TGCAGTGCTGCCGAGGGTATGTCTGATGAAAAACTGTTTTTT. Translating it yields CSAAEGMSDEKLFF.

This clonotype was seen many times. The rearrangement joins TRBV6-1 to TRBJ2-5, with TRBD2 matching 12 bases. V lost 4 bases and J lost 7; bases outside the gene matches: 10. The CDR3 has 16 residues. In germline, CDR1 is MNHNS, CDR2 SASEGT. For the CDR3, the DNA is TGTGCCAGCAGTGCCCTCCTAGCGGGGGGGCCATTGACCCAGTACTTC. It specifies CASSALLAGGPLTQYF.

This clonotype was observed many times. V gene TRBV18 combines with J gene TRBJ2-5, with D maybe TRBD2 (6 bases). Germline V lookup: CDR1 KGHSH, CDR2 LQKENI. There are 17 residues in the CDR3. V was cut by 8 bases and J by 3 bases, with 25 bases left in between. In nucleotides, the CDR3 is TGTGCCAGCACCCTTTTCACGGCGAATAGCGGTGAAGAGACCCAGTACTTC. It translates to CASTLFTANSGEETQYF.

As regards this clonotype: A much larger clone differs by one base, so this may be a read error. The J gene is TRBJ2-1, the V gene TRBV7-9; D is uncertain. This CDR3 region has 14 residues. CDR1 is SEHNR and CDR2 is FQNEAQ in the germline V gene (reference sequence). Here the CDR3 reads CASSFEVEFNEQLF. CDR3 in DNA: TGTGCCAGCAGCTTTGAGGTGGAGTTCAATGAGCAGTTATTC.

This clonotype was picked up a small number of times. The genes are TRBV7-2 and TRBJ2-7; perhaps TRBD2 as D (5 bases). The V end was cut by 6 bases, the J end by 6 bases, with 15 bases between. The CDR3 covers 13 residues. Looked up from germline, CDR1 is SGHTA and CDR2 is FQGNSA. The CDR3 loop reads CASSVLGIAEQYF. Written as DNA, the CDR3 is TGTGCCAGCAGTGTACTAGGGATCGCCGAGCAGTACTTC. Looking up the rest from reference TRBV7-2 and TRBJ2-7 gives the full variable domain: GAGVSQSPSNKVTEKGKDVELRCDPISGHTALYWYRQSLGQGLEFLIYFQGNSAPDKSGLPSDRFSAERTGGSVSTLTIQRTQQEDSAVYLCASSVLGIAEQYFGPGTRLTVT.

There are many counts of this clonotype. V and J are TRBV29-1 and TRBJ2-1, with TRBD1 matching over 7 bases. This CDR3 spans 11 amino acids. Germline V gives CDR1 SQVTM, CDR2 ANQGSEA. V shed 5 bases, J shed 10 bases, and the junction held 5 bases outside the gene matches. The CDR3 bases are TGCAGCGTTCAAACAGGGGTCGAGCAGTTCTTC. It codes for CSVQTGVEQFF.

This clonotype showed up many times. For the CDR3, the DNA is TGTGCCAGCAGCTTAGGTATCGGAGATCCAGGGTATTACGAGCAGTACTTC. It is translated as CASSLGIGDPGYYEQYF. This rearrangement joins TRBV5-5 to TRBJ2-7; maybe TRBD1 (5 bases). The CDR3 runs 17 residues. V was trimmed by 2 bases and J by 4 bases, leaving 22 bases between them. The germline V gene encodes CDR1 SGHKS and CDR2 YYEKEE (reference sequence).